This T cell receptor beta chain was sequenced in a study of T cells after yellow fever vaccination. Study in general: SMART-Seq v4 Ultra Low Input prepared libraries from low-cell fractions.

TCRdb re-derived calls from the 5' RACE reads in MiXCR, one entry per CDR3 protein. Of 200,000 to 300,000 distinct CDR3 sequences detected, around 6.7% appear once; the ten largest clones hold about 0.95%. This clonotype was seen a few times. Its cognate antigen is unknown. Study-level findings and limits: CD4 and CD8 compartments shared a small share of clonotypes. The secondary response was weaker but peaked faster, day 5 versus 15. Abundant bulk-derived clonotypes could contaminate FACS-sorted repertoires.

Germline assignment: CDR1 SGHKS and CDR2 YYEKEE (reference sequence). The CDR3 spans 18 residues. Trimming took 2 bases from V and 1 from J; bases not matched to a gene: 11. Here the sequenced sample was CD4+ T cells sorted from PBMCs, taken on the day of the yellow fever booster vaccination. The TCR sequence derives from a man aged 25-45 years who received the YFV17D yellow fever vaccine. This chain joins TRBV5-5 and TRBJ2-1; the match to TRBD2 covers 8 bases. CDR3 sequence reads: CASSFSTSAEISYNEQFF. Written as DNA, the CDR3 is TGTGCCAGCAGCTTTTCGACTAGCGCGGAAATTTCCTACAATGAGCAGTTCTTC. Combining the CDR3 with reference TRBV5-5 and TRBJ2-1 gives the whole variable domain DAGVTQSPTHLIKTRGQQVTLRCSPISGHKSVSWYQQVLGQGPQFIFQYYEKEERGRGNFPDRFSARQFPNYSSELNVNALLLGDSALYLCASSFSTSAEISYNEQFFGPGTRLTVL.